This TCR beta chain stems from a study of Tregs in tolerant kidney transplant recipients. Points from the study as a whole: Few patients were studied, so findings need validation in larger groups. Biological reproducibility was not directly addressed in this study.

After removal of 4 bases from V and 0 bases from J, the junction contained 5 bases not matched to a gene. Germline-derived CDR1 and CDR2 are SGHNT and YYREEE (reference sequence). There are 15 residues in the CDR3. Comment on this clone: Its antigen is unknown.

Some clones are missing from TCRdb's copy, which holds only in-frame ones; the method was immunoSEQ multiplex PCR. The sample holds under 300,000 clones, about 80% seen once. This receptor was obtained from a human donor in good health. Sequenced material: CD4+ T cells from blood. V gene TRBV5-4 combines with J gene TRBJ2-3; 7 bases are a match to TRBD2. CDR3: CASSQTSESTDTQYF. The CDR3 DNA reads as TGTGCCAGCAGCCAAACTAGCGAGAGCACAGATACGCAGTATTTT.